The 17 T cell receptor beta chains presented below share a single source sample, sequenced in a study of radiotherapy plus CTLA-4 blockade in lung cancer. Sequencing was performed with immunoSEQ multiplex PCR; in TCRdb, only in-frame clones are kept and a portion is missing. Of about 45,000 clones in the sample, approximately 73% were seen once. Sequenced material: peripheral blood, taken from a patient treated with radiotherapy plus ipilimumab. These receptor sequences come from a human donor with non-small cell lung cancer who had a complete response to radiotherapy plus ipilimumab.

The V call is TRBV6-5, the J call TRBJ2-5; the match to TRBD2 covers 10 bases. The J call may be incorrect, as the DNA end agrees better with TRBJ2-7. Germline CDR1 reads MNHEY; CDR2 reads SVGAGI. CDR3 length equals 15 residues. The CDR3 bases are TGTGCCAGCAGGGGACTAGCGCGAGGTTCCTACGAGCAGTACTTC. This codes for CASRGLARGSYEQYF.

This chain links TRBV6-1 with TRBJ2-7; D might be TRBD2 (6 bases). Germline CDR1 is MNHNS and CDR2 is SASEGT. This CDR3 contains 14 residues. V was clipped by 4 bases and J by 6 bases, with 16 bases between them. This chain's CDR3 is CASSVGGGLGEQYF. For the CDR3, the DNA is TGTGCCAGCAGTGTCGGTGGGGGGTTGGGCGAGCAGTACTTC.

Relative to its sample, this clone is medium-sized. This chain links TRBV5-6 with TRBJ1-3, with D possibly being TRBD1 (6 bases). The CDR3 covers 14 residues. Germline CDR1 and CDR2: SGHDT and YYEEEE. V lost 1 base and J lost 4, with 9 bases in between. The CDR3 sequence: CASSLTGSGNTIYF. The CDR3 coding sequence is TGTGCCAGCAGCTTGACAGGGTCAGGAAACACCATATATTTT.

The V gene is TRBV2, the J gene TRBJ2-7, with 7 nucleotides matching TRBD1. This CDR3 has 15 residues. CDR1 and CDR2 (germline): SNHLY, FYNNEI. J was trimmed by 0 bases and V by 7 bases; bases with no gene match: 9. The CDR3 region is CASTPPTGNSYEQYF. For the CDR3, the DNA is TGTGCCAGCACCCCCCCGACAGGGAACTCCTACGAGCAGTACTTC.

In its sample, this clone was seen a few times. The CDR3 nucleotides read TGTGCCAGTTCAGACAGGCTCACTAATGAAAAACTGTTTTTT. Amino acid sequence: CASSDRLTNEKLFF. This rearrangement joins TRBV19 to TRBJ1-4; possible D gene TRBD1, 6 bases. Trimming pared 8 bases from V and 2 bases from J, leaving 12 bases between. This CDR3 is built from 14 residues. The germline gives CDR1 LNHDA, CDR2 SQIVND (reference sequence).

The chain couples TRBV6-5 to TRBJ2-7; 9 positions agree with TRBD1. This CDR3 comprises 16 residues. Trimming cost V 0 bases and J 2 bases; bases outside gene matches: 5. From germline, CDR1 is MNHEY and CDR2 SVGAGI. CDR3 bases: TGTGCCAGCAGTTACTCGGAGGGGGACAGGGCCTACGAGCAGTACTTC. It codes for CASSYSEGDRAYEQYF.

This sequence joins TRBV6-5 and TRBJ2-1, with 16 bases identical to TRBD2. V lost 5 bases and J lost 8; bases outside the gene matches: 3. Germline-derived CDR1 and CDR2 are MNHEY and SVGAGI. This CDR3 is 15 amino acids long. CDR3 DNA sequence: TGTGCCAGCAGTGGGACTAGCGGGGGGGCCCATGAGCAGTTCTTC. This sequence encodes CASSGTSGGAHEQFF.

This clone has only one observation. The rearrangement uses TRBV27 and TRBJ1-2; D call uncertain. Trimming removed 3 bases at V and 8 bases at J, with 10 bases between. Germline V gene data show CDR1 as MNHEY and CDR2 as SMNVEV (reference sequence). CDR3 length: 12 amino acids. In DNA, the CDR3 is TGTGCCAGCAGTTTTAGTGGAGGGGGCTACACCTTC. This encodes CASSFSGGGYTF.

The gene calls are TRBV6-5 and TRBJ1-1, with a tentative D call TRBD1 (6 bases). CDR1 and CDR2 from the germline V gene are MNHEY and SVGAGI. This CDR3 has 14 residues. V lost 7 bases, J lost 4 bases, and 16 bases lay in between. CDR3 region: CASTLIQGSTEAFF. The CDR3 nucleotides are TGTGCCAGCACCCTCATCCAGGGGTCCACTGAAGCTTTCTTT.

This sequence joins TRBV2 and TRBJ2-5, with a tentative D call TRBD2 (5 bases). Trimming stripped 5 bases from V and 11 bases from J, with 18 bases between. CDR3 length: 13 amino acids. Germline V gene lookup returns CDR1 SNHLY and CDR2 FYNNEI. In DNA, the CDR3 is TGTGCCAGCAGTATCGTAGGAGTCGGGGAGCAGTACTTC. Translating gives CASSIVGVGEQYF.

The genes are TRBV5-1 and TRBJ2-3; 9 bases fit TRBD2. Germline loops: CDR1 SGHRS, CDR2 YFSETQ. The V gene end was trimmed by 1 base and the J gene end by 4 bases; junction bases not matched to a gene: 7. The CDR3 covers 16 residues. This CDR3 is CASSLMWRGGADTQYF. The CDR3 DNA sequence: TGCGCCAGCAGCTTGATGTGGCGGGGGGGGGCAGATACGCAGTATTTT.

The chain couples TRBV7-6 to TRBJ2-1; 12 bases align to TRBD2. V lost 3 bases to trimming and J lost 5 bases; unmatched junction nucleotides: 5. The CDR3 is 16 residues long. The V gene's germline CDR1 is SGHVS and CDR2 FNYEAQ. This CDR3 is CASSFILAGGDNEQFF. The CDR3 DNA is TGTGCCAGCAGCTTCATTCTAGCGGGGGGGGACAATGAGCAGTTCTTC.

The CDR3 nucleotides are TGTGCCAGCAGCTCCCGACAGGGAAGTATTGATAATTCACCCCTCCACTTT. This sequence encodes CASSSRQGSIDNSPLHF. The rearrangement uses TRBV13 and TRBJ1-6, with 7 bases matching TRBD1. CDR3 length equals 17 residues. V lost 4 bases to trimming and J lost 5 bases; unmatched junction nucleotides: 11. From germline, CDR1 is PRHDT and CDR2 FYEKMQ (reference sequence).

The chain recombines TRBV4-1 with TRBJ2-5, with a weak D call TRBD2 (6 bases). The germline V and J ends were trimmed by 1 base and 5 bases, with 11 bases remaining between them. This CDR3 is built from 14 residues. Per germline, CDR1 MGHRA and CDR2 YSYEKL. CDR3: CASSQVDRGETQYF. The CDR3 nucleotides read TGCGCCAGCAGCCAAGTAGACCGGGGGGAGACCCAGTACTTC.

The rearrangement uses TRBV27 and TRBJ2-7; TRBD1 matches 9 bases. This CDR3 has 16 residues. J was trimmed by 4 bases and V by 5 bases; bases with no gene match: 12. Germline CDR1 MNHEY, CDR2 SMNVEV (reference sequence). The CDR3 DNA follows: TGTGCCAGCAGTAATAGGTGGGGGACAGGGCTATACGAGCAGTACTTC. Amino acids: CASSNRWGTGLYEQYF.

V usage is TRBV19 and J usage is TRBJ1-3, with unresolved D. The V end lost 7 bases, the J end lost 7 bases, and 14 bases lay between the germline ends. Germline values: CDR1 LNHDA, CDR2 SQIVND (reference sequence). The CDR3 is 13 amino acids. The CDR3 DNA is TGTGCCAGTATGGACTCTACGCGCAACACCATATATTTT. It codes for CASMDSTRNTIYF.

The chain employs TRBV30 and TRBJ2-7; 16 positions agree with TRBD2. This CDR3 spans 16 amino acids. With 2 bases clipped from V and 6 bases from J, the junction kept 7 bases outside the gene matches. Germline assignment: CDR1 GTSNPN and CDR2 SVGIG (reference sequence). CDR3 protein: CAWSTGLAGGPVEQYF. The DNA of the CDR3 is TGTGCCTGGAGTACGGGACTAGCGGGAGGGCCCGTCGAGCAGTACTTC.